The clone carrying this T cell receptor beta chain was seen just once. Its matching antigen is unknown. Vbeta (60) and Jbeta (13) primers were used in the PCR. Method: immunoSEQ multiplex PCR; TCRdb's copy keeps in-frame clones and lacks some. The repertoire holds around 100,000 clones, with about 74% as singletons. This specimen comes from a study of cytomegalovirus exposure and HLA in healthy donors. Across the whole study: From donors who were HLA-typed, an early data release held about 89 million unique TCRs. Among the roughly 380 donors who were genotyped, around 77% fell in the genetic ancestry cluster that is associated with self-reported Caucasian donors.

Germline lookup yields CDR1 MNHEY and CDR2 SVGAGI. The V end lost 2 bases, the J end lost 5 bases, and 9 bases lay between the germline ends. The length of the CDR3 is 13 residues. Study-wide findings and caveats: TCR association rates varied by HLA locus in a later analysis, with DRB1 highest and HLA-C lowest.

This sequence joins TRBV6-5 and TRBJ1-2; weak D call: TRBD1 (5 bases). The clonotype comes from a man younger than 40 in good health and CMV-seropositive. Sequencing was carried out using PBMCs. The CDR3 DNA sequence: TGTGCCAGCAGTTACCCGGAGGGGTATGGCTACACCTTC. It specifies CASSYPEGYGYTF.